The 17 T cell receptor beta chains below come from one sample, sequenced in a study of blood T cell repertoires in COVID-19. Assay used: immunoSEQ multiplex PCR; TCRdb lists only in-frame clones, some missing. The profile shows 140,000 or so clones, around 90% of them singletons. Sequencing was done on a sample of peripheral blood. These receptor sequences come from a human donor in a cohort sampled during active COVID-19.

CDR3 region: CASARRTGTGDGYTF. The CDR3 DNA sequence: TGTGCCAGTGCTCGTCGAACCGGGACAGGGGACGGCTACACCTTC. V usage is TRBV19 and J usage is TRBJ1-2; 10 bases are a match to TRBD1. CDR3 length: 15 residues. J gave up 8 bases and V 8 bases, and 14 bases lay outside the gene matches. Looked up from germline, CDR1 is LNHDA and CDR2 is SQIVND (reference sequence). Full variable domain (remainder filled in from reference TRBV19 and TRBJ1-2): DGGITQSPKYLFRKEGQNVTLSCEQNLNHDAMYWYRQDPGQGLRLIYYSQIVNDFQKGDIAEGYSVSREKKESFPLTVTSAQKNPTAFYLCASARRTGTGDGYTFGSGTRLTVV.

J is TRBJ2-1 and V is TRBV28; 8 bases fit TRBD1. V shed 2 bases, J shed 5 bases, and the junction held 11 bases outside the gene matches. This CDR3 is 17 amino acids long. Per the germline V gene, CDR1 is MDHEN and CDR2 is SYDVKM. The CDR3 reads CASSLLGRTGLNNEQFF. The CDR3 DNA is TGTGCCAGCAGTTTACTCGGAAGGACAGGGCTCAACAATGAGCAGTTCTTC.

The chain has TRBV28 and TRBJ1-1; D gene ambiguous. V was pared by 6 bases and J by 0 bases, with 8 bases between. CDR1 and CDR2 (germline): MDHEN, SYDVKM. CDR3 size: 13 residues. The CDR3 region has the DNA TGTGCCAGCAGCCTAGAGCTGAACACTGAAGCTTTCTTT. Translation gives CASSLELNTEAFF.

CDR3 sequence (DNA): TGTGCCAGCAGTTTACTCGGGACTAGCAGTCACAATGAGCAGTTCTTC. The encoded protein is CASSLLGTSSHNEQFF. The genes are TRBV27 and TRBJ2-1; 9 bases align to TRBD2. Per the germline V gene, CDR1 is MNHEY and CDR2 is SMNVEV (reference sequence). The V and J ends lost 2 bases and 5 bases, in that order; junction bases with no gene match: 7. The CDR3 totals 16 residues.

This chain joins TRBV15 and TRBJ1-5; no reliable D call. Germline V gives CDR1 LNHNV, CDR2 YYDKDF (reference sequence). With 5 bases removed from V and 6 bases from J, the gap between germline ends came to 17 bases. The CDR3 covers 15 residues. CDR3 region: CATSERPQRSQPQHF. The CDR3 DNA sequence: TGTGCCACCAGCGAGAGGCCGCAACGTAGTCAGCCCCAGCATTTT.

The chain uses TRBV3-1 (or the pseudogene TRBV3-2) and TRBJ2-3; TRBD2 agrees at 11 bases. CDR1 is LGHDT, CDR2 YNNKEL, per germline (reference sequence). The CDR3 covers 16 residues. J lost 0 bases, V lost 1 base, and 0 bases had no gene match. CDR3 nucleotides: TGTGCCAGCAGCCAAGTAGCGGGAGGGAGCACAGATACGCAGTATTTT. As protein: CASSQVAGGSTDTQYF.

This chain joins TRBV7-9 and TRBJ2-5; 13 nucleotides match TRBD2. After removal of 4 bases from V and 5 bases from J, the junction contained 4 bases not matched to a gene. Per germline, CDR1 SEHNR and CDR2 FQNEAQ (reference sequence). This CDR3 is built from 15 residues. The CDR3 DNA follows: TGTGCCAGCAGCTCATGGACTAGCGGGAGCGAGACCCAGTACTTC. It specifies CASSSWTSGSETQYF.

The chain links TRBV19 to TRBJ2-1; 7 nucleotides align to TRBD2. Per germline, CDR1 LNHDA and CDR2 SQIVND (reference sequence). The trim removed 3 bases at V and 6 bases at J, leaving 5 bases unmatched. The CDR3 has 14 residues. DNA for the CDR3: TGTGCCAGTAGTATCGCCGGGACTACCAATGAGCAGTTCTTC. This gives the protein CASSIAGTTNEQFF.

The chain uses TRBV20-1 and TRBJ2-1; 10 nucleotides match TRBD1. Germline-derived CDR1 and CDR2 are DFQATT and SNEGSKA (reference sequence). V dropped 3 bases and J dropped 10; count of bases not matched to a gene: 9. This CDR3 is 14 amino acids long. This CDR3 is CSASETGGAYEQFF. The CDR3 bases are TGCAGTGCTAGTGAGACAGGGGGCGCATACGAGCAGTTCTTC.

The rearrangement links TRBV5-3 to TRBJ1-1; no definite D call. TRBV5-3 is an ORF for which the function is uncertain. CDR3 length equals 16 residues. Trimming took 1 base from V and 0 from J, leaving 13 bases between them. CDR3 sequence: CARSLFMRTLNTEAFF. CDR3 in DNA: TGTGCCAGAAGCTTGTTTATGCGGACTTTGAACACTGAAGCTTTCTTT.

The CDR3 loop reads CASSPGLAGGETQYF. For the CDR3, the DNA is TGTGCCAGCAGCCCGGGACTAGCGGGAGGAGAGACCCAGTACTTC. The V call is TRBV7-2, the J call TRBJ2-5; 15 nucleotides match TRBD2. This CDR3 is 15 amino acids long. CDR1 and CDR2 (germline): SGHTA, FQGNSA. Losses at the gene ends were 5 bases for V and 4 bases for J; bases not matched to a gene: 2.

The chain couples TRBV29-1 to TRBJ2-7, with D perhaps matching TRBD2 (7 bases). The CDR3 is 16 amino acids. The V gene lost 2 bases and the J gene lost 2 bases, with 19 bases spanning the gap. The germline gives CDR1 SQVTM, CDR2 ANQGSEA. The CDR3 loop reads CSVEITRGGPTYEQYF. The CDR3 nucleotides read TGCAGCGTTGAAATAACCCGCGGGGGCCCAACCTACGAGCAGTACTTC.

In its sample, this clone was seen once. The chain is built from TRBV12-3 or TRBV12-4 and TRBJ2-3, with D possibly matching TRBD1 (6 bases). V was clipped by 5 bases and J by 5 bases, with 11 bases between them. The CDR3 has 13 amino acids. The CDR3 DNA reads TGTGCCAGCAGTAGGGGGTGGGGAGATACGCAGTATTTT. Translating gives CASSRGWGDTQYF.

CDR3 DNA sequence: TGCGCCAGCAGTCGACAGCCGTCATCCCCAGGCGGGGAGCTGTTTTTT. Protein product: CASSRQPSSPGGELFF. The chain recombines TRBV10-2 with TRBJ2-2, with a tentative D call TRBD1 (5 bases). This CDR3 is built from 16 residues. Germline-derived CDR1 and CDR2 are WSHSY and SAAADI. Deletions cut 5 bases from V and 7 bases from J, with 20 bases between.

The chain employs TRBV5-5 and TRBJ2-7, with 9 bases that match TRBD1. The V gene's germline CDR1 is SGHKS and CDR2 YYEKEE (reference sequence). With V trimmed by 3 bases and J by 2 bases, 6 bases remained unmatched. There are 15 residues in the CDR3. This CDR3 reads CASSWGGQGAYEQYF. DNA for the CDR3: TGTGCCAGCAGCTGGGGGGGACAGGGAGCCTACGAGCAGTACTTC. The variable domain in full, with the rest retrieved from reference TRBV5-5 and TRBJ2-7, is DAGVTQSPTHLIKTRGQQVTLRCSPISGHKSVSWYQQVLGQGPQFIFQYYEKEERGRGNFPDRFSARQFPNYSSELNVNALLLGDSALYLCASSWGGQGAYEQYFGPGTRLTVT.

This chain connects TRBV6-1 to TRBJ2-3; possible D gene TRBD1, 6 bases. This CDR3 spans 19 amino acids. Per the germline V gene, CDR1 is MNHNS and CDR2 is SASEGT. V gave up 2 bases and J gave up 1 base, with 22 bases separating them. CDR3 sequence (DNA): TGTGCCAGCAGTGAACCTTGGACAGAGGGTGGGAGTGGCACAGATACGCAGTATTTT. It encodes CASSEPWTEGGSGTDTQYF.

The chain uses TRBV6-2 or TRBV6-3 and TRBJ2-1, with TRBD1 identical over 11 bases. CDR1 MNHEY and CDR2 SVGEGT come from the germline V gene. The CDR3 sequence is 16 residues long. V gave up 2 bases and J gave up 8 bases; unmatched junction bases: 8. CDR3 region: CASSYPRDRGGDEQFF. In DNA, the CDR3 is TGTGCCAGCAGTTACCCCCGGGACAGGGGGGGCGATGAGCAGTTCTTC.